The clone carrying this T cell receptor (beta chain) was counted a few times. This specimen belongs to a study of blood T cell repertoires in COVID-19. As for the study in general: Acute and convalescent COVID-19 specimens originated in the United States, Italy and Spain.

Between the trimmed V and J ends, which lost 2 bases and 2 bases, there was a span of 7 bases. CDR3 length: 13 residues. CDR1 is MGHRA, CDR2 YSYEKL, per germline. Original analysis: Using reference gene primer amplification, nucleated cell counts were estimated. Sequencing used immunoSEQ multiplex PCR; TCRdb keeps in-frame clones, though not all of them. That table is the source of V, J and clone size, and D and trimming were worked out from the DNA. This sample has about 230,000 clones, with less than 85% found just once. The clonotype was recovered from a woman in her 70s with active or convalescent COVID-19. The material sequenced was peripheral blood. V is TRBV4-1 and J is TRBJ2-7; TRBD1 is a possible D gene (5 bases). CDR3 protein: CASSQPDTYEQYF. The CDR3 DNA reads TGCGCCAGCAGCCAACCGGACACCTACGAGCAGTACTTC.